This T cell receptor beta chain comes out of a study of T cells in Graves' hyperthyroidism and ophthalmopathy. Study-wide context: Upon initial diagnosis and before any treatment, peripheral blood was collected. Whole-study results and caveats: From stable hyperthyroidism, ophthalmopathy was set apart by a 13 V-J model.

This clonotype was observed at least ten times. Its specificity is unknown. Diagnosis relied on clinical symptoms, serum thyroxine and TRAb, thyroid ultrasound and orbital computed tomography. Fresh peripheral blood, approximately 10 ml, yielded the PBMCs. There were TCR beta CDR3 regions amplified from RNA transcripts. The TCR CDR3 first-round RT-PCR relied on the HTBI primer set. TCRdb ran MiXCR on the multiplex PCR reads and lists one entry per CDR3 protein. This table has 220,000 or so distinct CDR3 sequences, around 17% appearing once. Sample: blood. The sequence was obtained from a woman aged 18-29 years with Graves' ophthalmopathy.

The CDR3 here is CASSQVLAGAYNEQFF. DNA for the CDR3: TGCGCCAGCAGCCAAGTTCTAGCGGGGGCCTACAATGAGCAGTTCTTC. V is TRBV4-1 and J is TRBJ2-1; 10 positions match TRBD2. The J segment lost 2 bases and the V segment lost 1 base, leaving 2 bases of the junction unmatched. This CDR3 has 16 amino acids. CDR1 MGHRA and CDR2 YSYEKL come from the germline V gene.